This is a list of T cell receptor beta chains from one sample in a study of CD8 T cells in Susac syndrome. TCRdb analysed the immunoSEQ multiplex PCR reads with MiXCR anew, one entry per CDR3 protein. There are more than 200,000 distinct CDR3 sequences in the sample; over 90% occur only once, and 0.15% lies in the top ten. The material sequenced was CD4+ T cells from PBMCs. Receptor source: a human donor with Susac syndrome. CDR3s include the opening cysteine and the closing phenylalanine or tryptophan. D genes are given only for firm matches. The size of a clone is reported for some rows only, either as once, few or many, or as a class for expanded clones.

v_call	j_call	d_call	clone_size	cdr3_nt	cdr3_aa
TRBV6-2/TRBV6-3	TRBJ1-1	.	.	TGTGCCAGCAGTTTTCCTACGTTAGGGGGTGACTACACTGAAGCTTTCTTT	CASSFPTLGGDYTEAFF
TRBV2	TRBJ1-1	.	.	TGTGCCAGCAGCAAATGGGGGATTGAAGCTTTCTTT	CASSKWGIEAFF
TRBV9	TRBJ1-1	.	.	TGTGCCAGCAGCGTGGGGGGGGACCTAACTGAAGCTTTCTTT	CASSVGGDLTEAFF
TRBV5-1	TRBJ1-4	.	.	TGCGCCAGCAGCTTAAACCAGGGGAGAGGCGAAAAACTGTTTTTT	CASSLNQGRGEKLFF
TRBV14	TRBJ2-3	.	.	TGTGCCAGCAGCCAAGAGTCTCCCGACACAGATACGCAGTATTTT	CASSQESPDTDTQYF
TRBV12-5	TRBJ1-1	.	.	TGTGCTAGTAGGACAGCGTTGGGCACTGAAGCTTTCTTT	CASRTALGTEAFF
TRBV20-1	TRBJ2-3	.	once	TGCAGTGCTAGAGGGGTGTTAGCTAGCACAGATACGCAGTATTTT	CSARGVLASTDTQYF
TRBV15	TRBJ2-7	TRBD1	.	TGTGCCACCAGCCCGGGACAGGGGGAGTACGAGCAGTACTTC	CATSPGQGEYEQYF
TRBV19	TRBJ2-1	.	once	TGTGCCAGTAGGGAGAACGGGATAAGCAACAATGAGCAGTTCTTC	CASRENGISNNEQFF
TRBV20-1	TRBJ2-2	.	.	TGCAGTGCTAGAACGGGCACCGGGGAGCTGTTTTTT	CSARTGTGELFF
TRBV30	TRBJ1-5	.	.	TGTGCCTGGAAGCGGAGCGGAGATCAGCCCCAGCATTTT	CAWKRSGDQPQHF
TRBV29-1	TRBJ2-7	.	.	TGCAGCGTTGAAGGGTGGACGGGGGGCGCATTGAACGAGCAGTACTTC	CSVEGWTGGALNEQYF
TRBV20-1	TRBJ1-5	.	.	TGCAGTGCTAGAATCGCCACAGGCAGCAATCAGCCCCAGCATTTT	CSARIATGSNQPQHF
TRBV3-1	TRBJ1-3	TRBD1	.	TGTGCCAGCAGCCAGACAGGGAGCTCTGGAAACACCATATATTTT	CASSQTGSSGNTIYF
TRBV30	TRBJ2-7	TRBD1	.	TGTGCCTGGAGTGAACAGGGGGCGCGGGGCGAGCAGTACTTC	CAWSEQGARGEQYF
TRBV12-3/TRBV12-4	TRBJ2-5	TRBD2	.	TGTGCCAGTATGAAGGGGACTAGCGGGGGTGAGACCCAGTACTTC	CASMKGTSGGETQYF
TRBV21-1	TRBJ1-2	.	.	TGTGCCAGCAGCCCCCGCGCAGGGGGATCTAACTATGGCTACACCTTC	CASSPRAGGSNYGYTF
TRBV7-3	TRBJ2-1	.	.	TGTGCCAGCAGCTTACGACGGGGGAGCGACAATGAGCAGTTCTTC	CASSLRRGSDNEQFF
TRBV6-5	TRBJ1-6	.	.	TGTGCCAGCAGTTATAGGACTATGGGGTCACCCCTCCACTTT	CASSYRTMGSPLHF
TRBV11-3	TRBJ2-3	.	.	TGTGCCAGCAGCTTAGAGGGATCCTACACAGATACGCAGTATTTT	CASSLEGSYTDTQYF
TRBV5-1	TRBJ2-5	.	.	TGCGCCAGCAGCGTAGGACTGGACCAAGAGACCCAGTACTTC	CASSVGLDQETQYF
TRBV7-9	TRBJ2-5	.	.	TGTGCCAGCAGCTACGAACGGGGAGGTCAAGAGACCCAGTACTTC	CASSYERGGQETQYF
TRBV12-3/TRBV12-4	TRBJ1-5	.	once	TGTGCCAGCAGTTGGCGACAGCCTAGCAATCAGCCCCAGCATTTT	CASSWRQPSNQPQHF
TRBV30	TRBJ2-1	.	.	TGTGCCTGGAGTGGTCGGGACAATGAGCAGTTCTTC	CAWSGRDNEQFF
TRBV20-1	TRBJ2-3	.	.	TGCAGTGCTTGCCCTGACGAGGGGAGCACAGATACGCAGTATTTT	CSACPDEGSTDTQYF
TRBV30	TRBJ2-1	.	.	TGTGCCTGGAGTGGAGGGGGGCATGAGCAGTTCTTC	CAWSGGGHEQFF
TRBV5-6	TRBJ2-2	TRBD1	.	TGTGCCAGCAGGGCCTGGCAGGGGGCGAACACCGGGGAGCTGTTTTTT	CASRAWQGANTGELFF
TRBV20-1	TRBJ2-3	.	.	TGCAGTGCTAGAGATCGACGAGGGGCCACAGATACGCAGTATTTT	CSARDRRGATDTQYF
TRBV18	TRBJ2-7	TRBD1	once	TGTGCCAGCTCACAACAAACAGGGGCGCGTTACGAGCAGTACTTC	CASSQQTGARYEQYF
TRBV20-1	TRBJ1-4	.	.	TGCAGTGCTAGGGGGAGCCATAGAGAAAAACTGTTTTTT	CSARGSHREKLFF
TRBV12-5	TRBJ2-6	.	.	TGTGCTAGTGGTTGGCCCGGGACACCCTCTGGGGCCAACGTCCTGACTTTC	CASGWPGTPSGANVLTF
TRBV10-3	TRBJ1-5	TRBD1	.	TGTGCCATCAGTGGGACAGGAGTGGGCAATCAGCCCCAGCATTTT	CAISGTGVGNQPQHF
TRBV20-1	TRBJ1-1	.	.	TGCAGTGCTAGGGGAGGGGGCACTGAAGCTTTCTTT	CSARGGGTEAFF
TRBV4-3	TRBJ2-1	.	.	TGCGCCAGCAGCCAAGAAGGCGGGGGCCGATACAATGAGCAGTTCTTC	CASSQEGGGRYNEQFF
TRBV29-1	TRBJ2-7	.	.	TGCAGCGTTCTCGGACAGCTGGAGGACGAGCAGTACTTC	CSVLGQLEDEQYF
TRBV6-5	TRBJ2-1	.	.	TGTGCCAGCAGTTCTTCCCGCAGACTCCGCTCCTACAATGAGCAGTTCTTC	CASSSSRRLRSYNEQFF
TRBV9	TRBJ1-5	.	.	TGTGCCAGCGCTTCAGGGAGCTCGGGCAATCAGCCCCAGCATTTT	CASASGSSGNQPQHF
TRBV7-9	TRBJ1-6	TRBD1	.	TGTGCCAGCAGCCCGGGACAGCTTCTCCATTCACCCCTCCACTTT	CASSPGQLLHSPLHF
TRBV6-1	TRBJ1-5	TRBD1	.	TGTGCCAGCACCCCCCGGGACAGGGACTATAGCAATCAGCCCCAGCATTTT	CASTPRDRDYSNQPQHF
TRBV4-1	TRBJ2-2	.	.	TGCGCCAGCAGCCCACGGGGGCCGCAGAACACCGGGGAGCTGTTTTTT	CASSPRGPQNTGELFF
TRBV29-1	TRBJ2-1	.	.	TGCAGCGTCGGACTAAATTACAATGAGCAGTTCTTC	CSVGLNYNEQFF
TRBV19	TRBJ2-1	TRBD1	.	TGTGCCAGTAGTATCCCGGACAGGGGGTTTAATGAGCAGTTCTTC	CASSIPDRGFNEQFF
TRBV28	TRBJ2-7	TRBD1	.	TGTGCCAGCAGTTTAAGTCTGGGACAGAAGCCTACCTACGAGCAGTACTTC	CASSLSLGQKPTYEQYF
TRBV20-1	TRBJ1-1	.	.	TGCAGTGCTAGTGGATGGGCGGGGGCTCGTTCTGAAGCTTTCTTT	CSASGWAGARSEAFF
TRBV9	TRBJ1-2	.	.	TGTGCCAGCAGAAAAGTTGGGGCAGTCTATGGCTACACCTTC	CASRKVGAVYGYTF
TRBV19	TRBJ1-2	.	.	TGTGCCAGTAGTGCAGGACAGTATGGCTACACCTTC	CASSAGQYGYTF
TRBV27	TRBJ2-5	.	.	TGTGCCAGCACCCCCGTGGGGTTCGTCGAGACCCAGTACTTC	CASTPVGFVETQYF
TRBV7-2	TRBJ1-5	.	.	TGTGCCAGCAGCTTGCGGGACGGCAATCAGCCCCAGCATTTT	CASSLRDGNQPQHF